A single sample is the source of the 19 T cell receptor beta chains below, sequenced in a study of shared clonotypes between healthy human individuals. Using immunoSEQ multiplex PCR, the repertoire was profiled, and TCRdb retains in-frame clones only, with some absent. The sample records 2.3 million or so clones, more than 85% being singletons. The source material was naive CD4+ T cells from PBMCs. Regarding subset: CD45RA+ positively selected. Every receptor here comes from a man aged 18-30 years in good health. Some clones in this sample may be carry-over from other donors' samples.

This chain joins TRBV27 and TRBJ1-5; D gene uncertain. The CDR3 length is 15 residues. Trimming left V 7 bases short and J 0 bases short, with 13 bases between. CDR1 is MNHEY and CDR2 is SMNVEV in the germline V gene (reference sequence). The CDR3: CASTPRPNSNQPQHF. The CDR3 DNA reads as TGTGCCAGCACGCCCCGACCCAATAGCAATCAGCCCCAGCATTTT.

This rearrangement joins TRBV29-1 to TRBJ1-4; 7 bases agree with TRBD1. The germline gives CDR1 SQVTM, CDR2 ANQGSEA. The junction had 7 bases not matched to a gene; V was cut back by 7 bases and J by 5 bases. CDR3 length: 13 amino acids. The CDR3 sequence: CSAARDRNEKLFF. The CDR3 bases are TGCAGCGCTGCCCGGGACAGAAATGAAAAACTGTTTTTT.

This chain uses TRBV9 with TRBJ1-2; 8 bases are a match to TRBD1. CDR3 length: 15 amino acids. The germline V gene has CDR1 SGDLS and CDR2 YYNGEE. Trimming at V came to 4 bases and at J to 7 bases, leaving 12 bases not matched to a gene. The CDR3 region is CASSTSIQGARGYTF. CDR3 coding DNA: TGTGCCAGCAGCACATCAATCCAGGGGGCGCGTGGCTACACCTTC.

The V and J genes are TRBV4-3 and TRBJ1-4, with TRBD1 matching over 7 bases. CDR3 length: 16 residues. Germline CDR1 reads LGHNA; CDR2 reads YSLEER. The V and J ends lost 3 bases and 3 bases, in that order; junction bases with no gene match: 7. The CDR3 DNA reads TGCGCCAGCAGCCAGTTTGGGACAGCCGCTAATGAAAAACTGTTTTTT. Its translation is CASSQFGTAANEKLFF.

The V call is TRBV19, the J call TRBJ2-5; D assignment may be TRBD1 or TRBD2 (5 bases each). There are 13 residues in the CDR3. Germline V CDR1 and CDR2: LNHDA, SQIVND (reference sequence). Deletions cut 8 bases from V and 2 bases from J, with 12 bases between. The DNA of the CDR3 is TGTGCCAGTCGAGGGGCAGGTCAAGAGACCCAGTACTTC. Protein sequence: CASRGAGQETQYF.

This sequence joins TRBV5-4 and TRBJ2-7, with a weak D call TRBD2 (6 bases). Per the germline V gene, CDR1 is SGHNT and CDR2 is YYREEE (reference sequence). The V and J ends lost 0 bases and 4 bases respectively, with 11 bases between them. CDR3 length: 14 amino acids. Here the CDR3 DNA reads TGTGCCAGCAGCTTGGAACTAGCAGGGTACGAGCAGTACTTC. It specifies CASSLELAGYEQYF.

The chain joins TRBV30 to TRBJ2-3; unclear D gene. Germline assignment: CDR1 GTSNPN and CDR2 SVGIG (reference sequence). This CDR3 is built from 15 residues. V was shortened by 4 bases and J by 2 bases, with 16 bases between the two germline ends. CDR3: CAWTKLTSITDTQYF. The CDR3 region has the DNA TGTGCCTGGACCAAATTAACGTCAATCACAGATACGCAGTATTTT.

This clone was found once. This chain links TRBV5-4 with TRBJ2-1; no clear D gene. The germline gives CDR1 SGHNT, CDR2 YYREEE (reference sequence). The CDR3 extends over 16 amino acids. The V gene lost 4 bases and the J gene lost 4 bases, with 18 bases spanning the gap. CDR3 bases: TGTGCCAGCAGCCCAGTTGATCCGGTGGGTTACAATGAGCAGTTCTTC. It is translated as CASSPVDPVGYNEQFF.

The chain employs TRBV6-5 and TRBJ2-3, with 12 bases that match TRBD2. Trimming cost V 9 bases and J 7 bases; bases outside gene matches: 8. This CDR3 region has 14 residues. The germline V gene encodes CDR1 MNHEY and CDR2 SVGAGI. CDR3 residues: CASHRLAGVNTQYF. The CDR3 DNA reads TGTGCCAGTCATCGACTAGCGGGAGTGAATACGCAGTATTTT.

DNA for the CDR3: TGTGCCATCAGCTCCGGACTAGCGGGAGCCTATGAGCAGTTCTTC. It encodes CAISSGLAGAYEQFF. V and J are TRBV10-3 and TRBJ2-1; 13 bases map to TRBD2. This CDR3 has 15 amino acids. The ends lost 6 bases at V and 8 bases at J; junction bases unmatched: 7. The V gene's germline CDR1 is ENHRY and CDR2 SYGVKD.

The V and J genes are TRBV9 and TRBJ1-3, with 7 bases matching TRBD1. The CDR3 contains 14 residues. Germline V gene sequence: CDR1 SGDLS, CDR2 YYNGEE. Trimming cost V 4 bases and J 3 bases; bases outside gene matches: 4. CDR3 nucleotide sequence: TGTGCCAGCAGCCTACGGACAGGTGGAAACACCATATATTTT. The encoded protein is CASSLRTGGNTIYF.

The J gene is TRBJ2-7, the V gene TRBV28; D gene ambiguous. Trimming removed 1 base at V and 4 bases at J, with 14 bases between. The CDR3 is 15 amino acids. CDR1 is MDHEN and CDR2 is SYDVKM in the germline V gene. CDR3 amino acids: CASSLFGGLMYEQYF. DNA of the CDR3: TGTGCCAGCAGTTTATTCGGCGGTCTAATGTACGAGCAGTACTTC.

The V and J genes are TRBV28 and TRBJ2-7; D is unresolved. V was pared by 5 bases and J by 4 bases, with 18 bases between. Per the germline V gene, CDR1 is MDHEN and CDR2 is SYDVKM. The length of the CDR3 is 15 residues. CDR3 in amino acids: CASSHRARFYYEQYF. The CDR3 DNA reads TGTGCCAGCAGTCATAGGGCCAGATTTTATTACGAGCAGTACTTC.

The CDR3 sequence: CASSLGGSSETQYF. In DNA form, the CDR3 reads TGTGCCAGCAGTTTGGGCGGTAGTTCAGAGACCCAGTACTTC. The chain is built from TRBV28 and TRBJ2-5; D unresolved. From germline, CDR1 is MDHEN and CDR2 SYDVKM. The CDR3 extends over 14 amino acids. V lost 3 bases to trimming and J lost 4 bases, with 12 bases between them.

This clone was detected once. The V gene is TRBV28, the J gene TRBJ2-5, with 9 positions matching TRBD2. Trimming took 5 bases from V and 5 from J; bases not matched to a gene: 21. CDR3 length: 19 residues. The germline CDR1 and CDR2 sequences are MDHEN and SYDVKM. The CDR3 reads CASSPSRWAGGTYMETQYF. CDR3 bases: TGTGCCAGCAGTCCCAGTCGGTGGGCGGGAGGGACATATATGGAGACCCAGTACTTC.

CDR3 DNA: TGTGCCAGCTCACCAAGGGCAGACCACACCGGGGAGCTGTTTTTT. Translating gives CASSPRADHTGELFF. This chain connects TRBV18 to TRBJ2-2, with D unclear. The CDR3 has 15 amino acids. V was cut by 2 bases and J by 3 bases, with 10 bases left in between. From germline, CDR1 is KGHSH and CDR2 LQKENI.

The rearrangement joins TRBV18 to TRBJ1-4, with 8 bases identical to TRBD1. The V and J ends lost 2 bases and 7 bases, in that order; junction bases with no gene match: 12. Germline-derived CDR1 and CDR2 are KGHSH and LQKENI. The CDR3 consists of 17 residues. Here the CDR3 reads CASSPSNSQGAVEKLFF. CDR3 coding DNA: TGTGCCAGCTCACCAAGCAATTCTCAGGGGGCTGTTGAAAAACTGTTTTTT.

This clone was seen only a few times. The chain links TRBV28 to TRBJ1-5; D remains ambiguous. CDR1 MDHEN and CDR2 SYDVKM come from the germline V gene. There are 14 residues in the CDR3. Trimming stripped 6 bases from V and 3 bases from J, with 12 bases between. CDR3 sequence: CASSPSPHNQPQHF. As DNA, the CDR3 is TGTGCCAGCAGCCCCAGCCCCCACAATCAGCCCCAGCATTTT.

As for this clone: This sample also contains other DNA sequences that code for the same CDR3. The chain is built from TRBV5-6 and TRBJ2-6; no firm D call. Germline V gene lookup returns CDR1 SGHDT and CDR2 YYEEEE. V lost 4 bases to trimming and J lost 3 bases, with 5 bases between them. This CDR3 contains 13 residues. In nucleotides, the CDR3 is TGTGCCAGCAGCCTGGTTGGGGCCAACGTCCTGACTTTC. It specifies CASSLVGANVLTF.